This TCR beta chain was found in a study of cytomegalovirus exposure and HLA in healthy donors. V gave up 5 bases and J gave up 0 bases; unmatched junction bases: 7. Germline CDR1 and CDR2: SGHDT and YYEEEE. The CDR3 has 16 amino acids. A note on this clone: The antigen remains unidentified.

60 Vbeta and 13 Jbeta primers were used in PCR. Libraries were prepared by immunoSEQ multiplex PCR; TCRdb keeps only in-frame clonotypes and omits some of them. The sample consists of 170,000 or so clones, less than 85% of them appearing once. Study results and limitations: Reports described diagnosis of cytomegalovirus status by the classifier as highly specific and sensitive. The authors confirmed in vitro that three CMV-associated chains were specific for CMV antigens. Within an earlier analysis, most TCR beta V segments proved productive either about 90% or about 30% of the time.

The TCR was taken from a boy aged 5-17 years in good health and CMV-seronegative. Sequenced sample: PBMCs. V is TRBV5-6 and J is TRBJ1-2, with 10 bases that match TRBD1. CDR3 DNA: TGTGCCAGCAGAATCCCGGGACAGGGGACTAACTATGGCTACACCTTC. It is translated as CASRIPGQGTNYGYTF.